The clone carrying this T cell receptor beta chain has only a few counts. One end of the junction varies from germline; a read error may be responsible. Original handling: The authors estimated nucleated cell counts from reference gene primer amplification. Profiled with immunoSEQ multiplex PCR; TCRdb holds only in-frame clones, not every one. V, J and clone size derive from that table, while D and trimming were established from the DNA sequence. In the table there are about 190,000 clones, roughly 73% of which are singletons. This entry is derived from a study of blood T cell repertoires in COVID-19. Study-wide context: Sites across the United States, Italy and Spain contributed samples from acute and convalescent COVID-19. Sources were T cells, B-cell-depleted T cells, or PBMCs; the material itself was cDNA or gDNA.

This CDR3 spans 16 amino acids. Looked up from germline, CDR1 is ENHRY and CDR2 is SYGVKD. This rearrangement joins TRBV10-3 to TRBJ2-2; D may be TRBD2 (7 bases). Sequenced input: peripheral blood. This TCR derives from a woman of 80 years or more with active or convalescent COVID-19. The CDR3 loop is CAISDGGAERTGELLF. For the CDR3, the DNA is TGTGCCATCAGTGATGGGGGGGCGGAACGGACCGGGGAGCTGCTTTTT.